This TCR beta chain was documented in a study of T cells expressing NK-cell markers. Points on this clonotype: The target antigen is unknown.

This CDR3 contains 15 residues. Germline V gives CDR1 MNHEY, CDR2 SVGAGI. TCRdb processed the 5' RACE reads again and assigns one entry to each CDR3 protein, with no DNA. The sample has about 550,000 distinct CDR3 sequences; the top ten hold roughly 3.5%. Study findings and constraints: In a group of several donors, dominant NKG2C+ clonotypes represented about 1.0-8% of CD8+ T cells.

The chain combines TRBV6-5 with TRBJ2-2; TCRdb reports TRBD1, a call that lacks DNA to check it against. The TCR was taken from a man younger than 30 in good health. Sequencing used blood T cells: a sorted CD56 or NKG2C T cell subset, CD4+ or CD8+ T cells, or bulk PBMC T cells (not recorded which). The CDR3 sequence: CASKAGQTSTGELFF.